The next 9 T cell receptor beta chains were all read from a single sample in a study of blood T cell repertoires in COVID-19. Only in-frame clones appear in the TCRdb table, and some are missing; sequencing was by immunoSEQ multiplex PCR. The data show more than 150,000 clones, about four fifths seen once. What was sequenced was peripheral blood. These receptors came from a human donor in a cohort sampled during active COVID-19.

This chain links TRBV4-2 with TRBJ2-2, with 7 bases fitting TRBD1. V shed 0 bases, J shed 1 base, and the junction held 2 bases outside the gene matches. The CDR3 runs to 16 residues. CDR1 and CDR2 (germline): LGHNA, YNFKEQ. The CDR3 DNA sequence: TGTGCCAGCAGCCAAGATCAGGGGGTGAACACCGGGGAGCTGTTTTTT. It is translated as CASSQDQGVNTGELFF.

CDR3 loop: CASSSGTGEKNYGYTF. CDR3 sequence (DNA): TGTGCCAGCAGCTCCGGGACAGGGGAGAAAAACTATGGCTACACCTTC. This rearrangement joins TRBV5-5 to TRBJ1-2; 10 bases are a match to TRBD1. Germline V gene lookup returns CDR1 SGHKS and CDR2 YYEKEE (reference sequence). V lost 3 bases to trimming and J lost 2 bases; unmatched junction nucleotides: 7. The CDR3 covers 16 residues.

This chain joins TRBV7-8 and TRBJ1-2, with TRBD1 matching over 9 bases. J was trimmed by 8 bases and V by 8 bases; bases with no gene match: 9. Germline CDR1 SGHVS, CDR2 FQNEAQ. The CDR3 runs 13 residues. The CDR3 DNA reads TGTGCCAGCGGGAAACAGGGGGCATGGGGCTACACCTTC. Its protein is CASGKQGAWGYTF.

In this sample, this clone turned up a few times. The rearrangement links TRBV5-6 to TRBJ2-2; TRBD1 agrees at 9 bases. This CDR3 has 15 amino acids. V dropped 5 bases and J dropped 0; count of bases not matched to a gene: 2. Germline V gives CDR1 SGHDT, CDR2 YYEEEE. CDR3 in DNA: TGTGCCAGCAGTCGGGACAGGGCGAACACCGGGGAGCTGTTTTTT. Its protein is CASSRDRANTGELFF.

The chain links TRBV7-9 to TRBJ1-4; 7 bases map to TRBD1. Losses at the gene ends were 5 bases for V and 4 bases for J; bases not matched to a gene: 13. The CDR3 spans 17 residues. Germline CDR1 and CDR2: SEHNR and FQNEAQ (reference sequence). This CDR3 is CASSRLGQLQDNEKLFF. In DNA form, the CDR3 reads TGTGCCAGCAGCCGGCTGGGACAGTTACAAGATAATGAAAAACTGTTTTTT.

This clone was seen only once. The chain uses TRBV3-1 (or the pseudogene TRBV3-2) and TRBJ1-2, with 7 bases that match TRBD1. The ends lost 0 bases at V and 7 bases at J; junction bases unmatched: 5. This CDR3 region has 14 residues. CDR1 is LGHDT, CDR2 YNNKEL, per germline (reference sequence). The CDR3 sequence is CASSQDPGQLGYTF. The CDR3 nucleotides read TGTGCCAGCAGCCAAGACCCGGGACAGCTTGGCTACACCTTC.

A single count supports this clone. The chain employs TRBV5-1 and TRBJ1-6; 7 nucleotides align to TRBD1. This CDR3 has 14 residues. The V gene end was trimmed by 4 bases and the J gene end by 7 bases; junction bases not matched to a gene: 5. Looked up from germline, CDR1 is SGHRS and CDR2 is YFSETQ. CDR3: CASSRGQVNSPLHF. The DNA for the CDR3 is TGCGCCAGCAGCAGGGGGCAGGTGAATTCACCCCTCCACTTT.

The chain employs TRBV19 and TRBJ1-1, with a weak D call TRBD1 (5 bases). This CDR3 is built from 13 residues. V lost 6 bases to trimming and J lost 3 bases, with 11 bases between them. Germline V CDR1 and CDR2: LNHDA, SQIVND (reference sequence). The CDR3 DNA sequence: TGTGCCAGTAGCGGGAGGGACCACACTGAAGCTTTCTTT. This codes for CASSGRDHTEAFF.

The chain carries TRBV13 and TRBJ2-7, with 8 bases that match TRBD1. There are 14 residues in the CDR3. Germline V gene lookup returns CDR1 PRHDT and CDR2 FYEKMQ (reference sequence). With V trimmed by 3 bases and J by 0 bases, 1 base remained unmatched. The CDR3 here is CASSFRGLSYEQYF. CDR3 coding DNA: TGTGCCAGCAGCTTCAGGGGGCTCTCCTACGAGCAGTACTTC. The complete variable domain, with remaining parts taken from reference TRBV13 and TRBJ2-7, reads AAGVIQSPRHLIKEKRETATLKCYPIPRHDTVYWYQQGPGQDPQFLISFYEKMQSDKGSIPDRFSAQQFSDYHSELNMSSLELGDSALYFCASSFRGLSYEQYFGPGTRLTVT.